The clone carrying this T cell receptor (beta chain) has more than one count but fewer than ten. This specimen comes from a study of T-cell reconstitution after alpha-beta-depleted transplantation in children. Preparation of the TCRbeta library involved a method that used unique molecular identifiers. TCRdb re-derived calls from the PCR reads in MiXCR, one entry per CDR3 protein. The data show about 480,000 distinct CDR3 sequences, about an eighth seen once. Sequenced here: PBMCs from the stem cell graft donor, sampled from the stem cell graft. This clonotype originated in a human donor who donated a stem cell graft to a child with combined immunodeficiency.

The CDR3 bases are TGTGCCAGCAGTAGGTGGGGGGAAGGCTCTGGGGCCAACGTCCTGACTTTC. Its translation: CASSRWGEGSGANVLTF. This chain uses TRBV27 with TRBJ2-6, with D tentatively TRBD2 (6 bases). Looked up from germline, CDR1 is MNHEY and CDR2 is SMNVEV (reference sequence). The CDR3 consists of 17 residues. V was cut by 5 bases and J by 0 bases, with 14 bases left in between.